The rows below give T cell receptor beta chains drawn from one sample of a study of CD8+ T cells in alopecia areata. The assay was immunoSEQ multiplex PCR, and TCRdb's table has in-frame clones only and misses some. The data show about 100,000 clones, 45% to 60% seen once. The sample comprised NKG2D-low CD8+ T cells sorted from blood. These TCRs come from a human donor with alopecia areata. Both conserved end residues are part of each CDR3. The D gene is left open where the match is weak. Rows give clone size only sometimes, using once, few, many, or a class for an expanded clone.

TRBV2,TRBJ1-2,.,TRBD1,TGTGCCAGCAAAGCGACAGGGGGCGTCTATGGCTACACCTTC,CASKATGGVYGYTF
TRBV5-1,TRBJ2-3,few,TRBD2,TGCGCCAGCAGCTTGAATATAGCGGGAGGAGACACAGATACGCAGTATTTT,CASSLNIAGGDTDTQYF
TRBV5-6,TRBJ1-1,.,.,TGTGCCAGCACCGATGGGGCGATTGAAGCTTTCTTT,CASTDGAIEAFF
TRBV7-6,TRBJ2-1,.,.,TGTGCCAGCAGCTTGGGGGGAGTGGGGAATGAGCAGTTCTTC,CASSLGGVGNEQFF
TRBV30,TRBJ2-7,.,.,TGTGCCTGGAGACTCACCGGGTACGACGAGCAGTACTTC,CAWRLTGYDEQYF
TRBV30,TRBJ1-1,.,.,TGTGCCTGGGACGCAGACGATGGCCTGAACACTGAAGCTTTCTTT,CAWDADDGLNTEAFF
TRBV19,TRBJ1-5,.,.,TGTGCCAGTAGTATCCAGGATGTCGATCTTAACCAGCCCCAGCATTTT,CASSIQDVDLNQPQHF
TRBV29-1,TRBJ1-1,few,.,TGCAGCGTTGAGGGGAGGGGAGTATTCGGGTACACTGAAGCTTTCTTT,CSVEGRGVFGYTEAFF
TRBV27,TRBJ2-7,.,TRBD1,TGTGCCAGCAGTTTAAACAGGGGGCACGAGCAGTACTTC,CASSLNRGHEQYF
TRBV11-2,TRBJ2-5,.,.,TGTGCCAGCAGCTTACGACCCTGGGCAGACCAAGAGACCCAGTACTTC,CASSLRPWADQETQYF
TRBV5-1,TRBJ2-1,.,.,TGCGCCAGCAGACACGGAGGGCTTCCTGCTGAGCAGTTCTTC,CASRHGGLPAEQFF